This T cell receptor (beta chain) was documented in a study of blood T cell repertoires in COVID-19. On the study more broadly: Some COVID-19 samples were acute and others convalescent; all came from the United States, Italy and Spain. From T cells, B-cell-depleted T cells, or PBMCs came the material, which was cDNA or gDNA.

How the authors handled the data: Amplification of reference gene primers was used by the study to estimate nucleated cell counts. This table comes from immunoSEQ multiplex PCR, and its TCRdb copy is limited to in-frame clones, with some not included. V and J calls and clone size are as listed in that table; D and trimming were resolved from the DNA. The sample has about 88,000 clones; roughly 90% are singletons. V shed 5 bases, J shed 12 bases, and the junction held 7 bases outside the gene matches. CDR3 length equals 15 residues. Germline CDR1 and CDR2: SGHAT and FQNNGV. The sample taken for sequencing was peripheral blood. This chain links TRBV11-2 with TRBJ2-1; TRBD2 matches at 16 bases. This sequence originates from a man aged 55 to 70 with acute or convalescent COVID-19. The CDR3 loop reads CASSQGLAGGPGQFF. In DNA, the CDR3 is TGTGCCAGCAGCCAGGGACTAGCGGGAGGGCCAGGGCAGTTCTTC.